The 2 T cell receptor beta chains below come from one sample, sequenced in a study of blood T cell repertoires in COVID-19. Produced via immunoSEQ multiplex PCR; TCRdb's table is partial and in-frame only. The table includes over 200,000 clones, about 90% detected once. Sequenced material: peripheral blood. The origin of the receptors is a man between 25 and 39 years old with COVID-19, enrolled during active disease.

The CDR3 bases are TGTGCCAGCTCACCACCGGGACATGAGAACTTAAAACTGTTTTTT. Its protein product is CASSPPGHENLKLFF. The chain combines TRBV18 with TRBJ1-4, with a possible D match to TRBD1 (6 bases). This CDR3 has 15 amino acids. Germline CDR1 reads KGHSH; CDR2 reads LQKENI. Trimming took 0 bases from V and 10 from J, leaving 15 bases between them.

The chain carries TRBV6-2 or TRBV6-3 and TRBJ2-3; 15 bases line up with TRBD2. The germline gives CDR1 MNHEY, CDR2 SVGEGT. Trimming cost V 2 bases and J 3 bases; bases outside gene matches: 0. The CDR3 consists of 16 residues. The CDR3 region is CASSYGLAGGTDTQYF. The CDR3 DNA reads TGTGCCAGCAGTTACGGACTAGCGGGGGGGACAGATACGCAGTATTTT.